The 26 T cell receptor beta chains below were found in one sample sequenced in a study of cytomegalovirus exposure and HLA in healthy donors. Vbeta (60) and Jbeta (13) primers were used in the PCR. Profiled with immunoSEQ multiplex PCR; TCRdb holds only in-frame clones, not every one. This repertoire shows roughly 180,000 clones, roughly a tenth found once; its top ten account for approximately 1.5%. Sequencing input: PBMCs. Receptors were obtained from a woman in her 30s in good health and CMV-seropositive.

This clone has a handful of counts. The chain links TRBV7-3 to TRBJ2-2; perhaps TRBD2 as D (6 bases). The CDR3 is made up of 14 amino acids. Germline CDR1 reads SGHTA; CDR2 reads FQGTGA. V gave up 4 bases and J gave up 2 bases, with 8 bases separating them. CDR3 nucleotide sequence: TGTGCCAGCAGCTCGGGACTCAACACCGGGGAGCTGTTTTTT. This translates into CASSSGLNTGELFF.

The rearrangement links TRBV7-8 to TRBJ2-1, with TRBD2 matching over 7 bases. Germline trimming cut 1 base from V and 7 bases from J; bases unmatched to any gene: 13. CDR1 and CDR2 (germline): SGHVS, FQNEAQ. CDR3 length: 17 amino acids. CDR3 sequence (DNA): TGTGCCAGCAGCTTAGGACGTAGAGCGGGGTATAAGAATGAGCAGTTCTTC. Protein sequence: CASSLGRRAGYKNEQFF.

V gene TRBV6-1 combines with J gene TRBJ1-5; D not resolved. V lost 6 bases to trimming and J lost 13 bases, with 16 bases between them. Germline V gives CDR1 MNHNS, CDR2 SASEGT. The CDR3 spans 12 residues. The DNA of the CDR3 is TGTGCCAGCAGCTTCTTCCCCGGTAAGCAGCATTTT. Protein sequence: CASSFFPGKQHF.

In its sample, this clone was seen a few times. The chain carries TRBV5-1 and TRBJ2-7; 8 bases match TRBD2. Germline V gives CDR1 SGHRS, CDR2 YFSETQ. CDR3 size: 14 residues. V was pared by 0 bases and J by 2 bases, with 1 base of the junction left unmatched. Written as DNA, the CDR3 is TGCGCCAGCAGCTTGGTAGCGGGGCCCTACGAGCAGTACTTC. The encoded protein is CASSLVAGPYEQYF.

This clone turned up a few times. The rearrangement joins TRBV7-9 to TRBJ2-3; 8 nucleotides align to TRBD1. Germline assignment: CDR1 SEHNR and CDR2 FQNEAQ (reference sequence). The CDR3 length is 17 residues. The junction had 10 bases not matched to a gene; V was cut back by 4 bases and J by 1 base. The CDR3 DNA reads as TGTGCCAGCAGCTCTCCCTGGACAGGGTCGGGCACAGATACGCAGTATTTT. This sequence encodes CASSSPWTGSGTDTQYF. Full variable domain (missing parts from reference TRBV7-9 and TRBJ2-3): DTGVSQNPRHKITKRGQNVTFRCDPISEHNRLYWYRQTLGQGPEFLTYFQNEAQLEKSRLLSDRFSAERPKGSFSTLEIQRTEQGDSAMYLCASSSPWTGSGTDTQYFGPGTRLTVL.

This clone was picked up a small number of times. The chain has TRBV6-6 and TRBJ2-1, with 9 bases matching TRBD2. The CDR3 has 15 residues. The V segment lost 2 bases and the J segment 4 bases; nucleotides outside the gene matches: 3. CDR1 and CDR2 from the germline V gene are MNHNY and SVGAGI (reference sequence). CDR3 sequence (DNA): TGTGCCAGCAGTTACAGGACTAGCGCGTACAATGAGCAGTTCTTC. Its translation is CASSYRTSAYNEQFF.

The J gene is TRBJ2-3, the V gene TRBV30; 12 nucleotides match TRBD2. From germline, CDR1 is GTSNPN and CDR2 SVGIG (reference sequence). Trimming cost V 5 bases and J 3 bases; bases outside gene matches: 0. The length of the CDR3 is 13 residues. This CDR3 is CAWGLAGTDTQYF. The CDR3 nucleotides read TGTGCCTGGGGACTAGCGGGAACAGATACGCAGTATTTT.

The CDR3 loop is CATSRGRLDSNSGNTIYF. CDR3 sequence (DNA): TGTGCCACCAGCAGAGGGAGACTAGACAGCAACTCTGGAAACACCATATATTTT. This rearrangement joins TRBV15 to TRBJ1-3; possibly TRBD1 for D (5 bases). Deletions cut 1 base from V and 0 bases from J, with 16 bases between. This CDR3 spans 18 amino acids. CDR1 and CDR2 from the germline V gene are LNHNV and YYDKDF (reference sequence).

This chain joins TRBV5-6 and TRBJ2-3; 8 bases fit TRBD1. The CDR3 is 15 residues long. Trimming took 3 bases from V and 2 from J; bases not matched to a gene: 5. Germline CDR1 reads SGHDT; CDR2 reads YYEEEE. The CDR3 region has the DNA TGTGCCAGCAGCTGGCGGACAGGGCTCACAGATACGCAGTATTTT. Its translation is CASSWRTGLTDTQYF.

This clone was recorded a few times. The chain uses TRBV4-2 and TRBJ1-2; 10 nucleotides line up with TRBD1. Trimming took 0 bases from V and 5 from J; bases not matched to a gene: 9. Germline V gives CDR1 LGHNA, CDR2 YNFKEQ. The CDR3 length is 17 residues. CDR3 loop: CASSQEVRGTGVYGYTF. CDR3 nucleotide sequence: TGTGCCAGCAGCCAAGAGGTACGAGGGACAGGGGTATATGGCTACACCTTC.

The chain carries TRBV5-1 and TRBJ2-1; 13 nucleotides agree with TRBD2. Germline trimming cut 3 bases from V and 3 bases from J; bases unmatched to any gene: 3. Germline CDR1 SGHRS, CDR2 YFSETQ. CDR3 size: 16 residues. Here the CDR3 DNA reads TGCGCCAGCAGCTCCGGACTAGCGGGGGTCTACAATGAGCAGTTCTTC. Encoded protein: CASSSGLAGVYNEQFF.

This clone was found a few times. V and J are TRBV6-5 and TRBJ2-3; 11 bases fit TRBD2. Germline CDR1 MNHEY, CDR2 SVGAGI. Trimming took 6 bases from V and 4 from J; bases not matched to a gene: 6. The CDR3 is 15 residues long. In DNA form, the CDR3 reads TGTGCCAGCAGCCGGACTAGCGGGCGTCCAGATACGCAGTATTTT. Translated: CASSRTSGRPDTQYF.

This clone was recorded a few times. CDR3 DNA sequence: TGTGCCAGCAGAGTTACAGGGTCGGTGACCCAGTACTTC. Amino acids: CASRVTGSVTQYF. The chain couples TRBV2 to TRBJ2-5; D is perhaps TRBD1 (6 bases). Trimming pared 6 bases from V and 7 bases from J, leaving 15 bases between. This CDR3 region has 13 residues. Germline V gene lookup returns CDR1 SNHLY and CDR2 FYNNEI. Full variable domain (remainder filled in from reference TRBV2 and TRBJ2-5): EPEVTQTPSHQVTQMGQEVILRCVPISNHLYFYWYRQILGQKVEFLVSFYNNEISEKSEIFDDQFSVERPDGSNFTLKIRSTKLEDSAMYFCASRVTGSVTQYFGPGTRLLVL.

This clone was recorded a few times. The rearrangement uses TRBV29-1 and TRBJ2-7; D is ambiguous. Trimming pared 5 bases from V and 2 bases from J, leaving 10 bases between. This CDR3 spans 12 amino acids. Germline V gene data show CDR1 as SQVTM and CDR2 as ANQGSEA. The CDR3: CSVPNEPYEQYF. The CDR3 nucleotides are TGCAGCGTTCCCAACGAGCCCTACGAGCAGTACTTC.

The chain employs TRBV18 and TRBJ1-3; D unresolved. With 6 bases removed from V and 1 base from J, the gap between germline ends came to 13 bases. Germline-derived CDR1 and CDR2 are KGHSH and LQKENI. This CDR3 has 15 amino acids. DNA for the CDR3: TGTGCCAGCTCTCCTCAGGCAATGTCTGGAAACACCATATATTTT. Translation: CASSPQAMSGNTIYF.

The CDR3 DNA is TGTGCCAGCAGTACCCCACTAGGACAAGAGACCCAGTACTTC. Its translation: CASSTPLGQETQYF. V and J are TRBV28 and TRBJ2-5; maybe TRBD2 (5 bases). Trimming cost V 5 bases and J 2 bases, with 12 bases left between them. Germline V gene sequence: CDR1 MDHEN, CDR2 SYDVKM. This CDR3 is built from 14 residues.

Only a few counts were recorded for this clone. This sequence joins TRBV7-7 and TRBJ2-5, with D perhaps TRBD1 (5 bases). Between the trimmed V and J ends, which lost 0 bases and 2 bases, there was a span of 10 bases. The germline gives CDR1 SSHAT, CDR2 FNYEAQ (reference sequence). The CDR3 contains 15 residues. The CDR3 reads CASSLAYRRQETQYF. CDR3 sequence (DNA): TGTGCCAGCAGCTTAGCCTACAGGAGACAAGAGACCCAGTACTTC.

Only a few counts were recorded for this clone. J is TRBJ2-5 and V is TRBV18; D is ambiguous. Germline V gene data show CDR1 as KGHSH and CDR2 as LQKENI. There are 17 residues in the CDR3. V gave up 0 bases and J gave up 2 bases, with 16 bases separating them. CDR3 bases: TGTGCCAGCTCACCACCGAGGTTCTCAGAAGGACAAGAGACCCAGTACTTC. Translating it yields CASSPPRFSEGQETQYF.

The table lists this clone with a few counts. The chain is built from TRBV18 and TRBJ2-4, with 7 nucleotides matching TRBD1. The CDR3 has 13 amino acids. V dropped 2 bases and J dropped 10; count of bases not matched to a gene: 5. Germline CDR1 reads KGHSH; CDR2 reads LQKENI. Here the CDR3 DNA reads TGTGCCAGCTCACCAATCGACAGGGCGATTCAGTACTTC. It translates to CASSPIDRAIQYF.

This clone has a handful of counts. The CDR3 DNA sequence: TGTGCTAGTCAGGGTATTGGAAATCAGCCCCAGCATTTT. Its protein is CASQGIGNQPQHF. The V call is TRBV12-5, the J call TRBJ1-5; maybe TRBD1 (5 bases). The CDR3 is 13 residues long. V was pared by 8 bases and J by 4 bases, with 12 bases between. The germline V gene encodes CDR1 LGHNT and CDR2 FRNRAP.

The sample holds a few counts of this clone. The rearrangement uses TRBV6-5 and TRBJ2-7, with TRBD1 identical over 7 bases. Trimming at V came to 11 bases and at J to 2 bases, leaving 12 bases not matched to a gene. The CDR3 sequence is 14 residues long. The germline V gene encodes CDR1 MNHEY and CDR2 SVGAGI. The CDR3 coding sequence is TGTGCCGTAAAGGGGGCAGGGGGAACCTACGAGCAGTACTTC. It specifies CAVKGAGGTYEQYF.

Only a few counts were recorded for this clone. The chain recombines TRBV2 with TRBJ2-3; TRBD2 aligns across 9 bases. CDR1 is SNHLY, CDR2 FYNNEI, per germline. The ends lost 4 bases at V and 4 bases at J; junction bases unmatched: 3. This CDR3 is built from 14 residues. The CDR3 here is CASSVAGVADTQYF. CDR3 bases: TGTGCCAGCAGTGTAGCGGGAGTAGCAGATACGCAGTATTTT.

This clone turned up a few times. The V and J genes are TRBV14 and TRBJ2-2, with D possibly being TRBD1 (5 bases). The V gene lost 2 bases and the J gene lost 4 bases, with 11 bases spanning the gap. The CDR3 length is 15 residues. The germline V gene has CDR1 SGHDN and CDR2 FVKESK. The chain's CDR3 is CASSQLWGGTGELFF. In nucleotides, the CDR3 is TGTGCCAGCAGCCAATTGTGGGGCGGCACCGGGGAGCTGTTTTTT.

Note on this clone: Within the sample, other DNA sequences also encode this same CDR3. V and J are TRBV4-1 and TRBJ1-1, with 7 positions matching TRBD1. Germline V gene sequence: CDR1 MGHRA, CDR2 YSYEKL. There are 11 residues in the CDR3. V trimming: 8 bases; J trimming: 8 bases; junction bases outside the gene matches: 5. The CDR3, as DNA: TGCGCCAGCGGAGGGGGCCGGGAAGCTTTCTTT. This gives the protein CASGGGREAFF.

V is TRBV4-1 and J is TRBJ2-7, with 7 bases lining up with TRBD1. The CDR3 runs 16 residues. Germline V gene data show CDR1 as MGHRA and CDR2 as YSYEKL. V trimming: 3 bases; J trimming: 0 bases; junction bases outside the gene matches: 8. CDR3 nucleotides: TGCGCCAGCAGCCACACTGGGACAGCGAGCTCCTACGAGCAGTACTTC. This translates into CASSHTGTASSYEQYF.

In its sample, this clone was seen a few times. The chain recombines TRBV11-2 with TRBJ1-5; D remains ambiguous. The CDR3 is 15 residues long. Trimming removed 2 bases from V and 3 bases from J, with 11 bases in between. Germline V gene sequence: CDR1 SGHAT, CDR2 FQNNGV. This chain's CDR3 is CASSLRGFSNQPQHF. The CDR3 nucleotides are TGTGCCAGCAGCTTACGAGGTTTTTCCAATCAGCCCCAGCATTTT.